A selection of T cell receptor beta chains follows, all from one sample in a study of blood T cell repertoires in COVID-19. This table comes from immunoSEQ multiplex PCR, and its TCRdb copy is limited to in-frame clones, with some not included. Of just over 95,000 clones listed, 70% to 90% are singletons. Sequencing was done on a sample of peripheral blood. The origin of the receptors is a man aged 60-69 years with acute or convalescent COVID-19. Both conserved end residues are part of each CDR3. A D gene is named only where the DNA matches it firmly. Not all rows give a size; the values are once, few, many and, for expanded clones, a class.

J gene,clone size,D gene,V gene,CDR3 protein,CDR3 DNA
TRBJ2-3,.,TRBD2,TRBV6-5,CASRMGGKDTQYF,TGTGCCAGCAGAATGGGGGGGAAGGATACGCAGTATTTT
TRBJ1-3,.,.,TRBV19,CASSEQGYGNTIYF,TGTGCCAGTAGTGAACAGGGCTATGGAAACACCATATATTTT
TRBJ1-1,.,.,TRBV25-1,CASSEWRGTEAFF,TGTGCCAGCAGTGAATGGAGAGGCACTGAAGCTTTCTTT
TRBJ1-2,once,.,TRBV24-1,CATSDSSQGNYGYTF,TGTGCCACCAGTGATTCCAGCCAGGGTAACTATGGCTACACCTTC
TRBJ2-3,.,TRBD2,TRBV3-1/TRBV3-2,CASTQRGSSTDTQYF,TGTGCCAGCACCCAGCGGGGCTCTAGCACAGATACGCAGTATTTT
TRBJ1-4,.,.,TRBV11-3,CASSLSGDEKLFF,TGTGCCAGCAGCTTATCGGGGGATGAAAAACTGTTTTTT
TRBJ1-1,.,.,TRBV12-3/TRBV12-4,CASSFGNTEAFF,TGTGCCAGCAGTTTCGGGAACACTGAAGCTTTCTTT
TRBJ1-2,.,.,TRBV6-5,CASSSLIEANYGYTF,TGTGCCAGCAGTTCCCTTATAGAAGCTAACTATGGCTACACCTTC
TRBJ2-5,.,.,TRBV3-1/TRBV3-2,CASSQVTGRETQYF,TGTGCCAGCAGCCAAGTGACAGGGAGGGAGACCCAGTACTTC
TRBJ2-7,.,.,TRBV30,CAWSVTGYSEQYF,TGTGCCTGGAGTGTAACAGGGTATTCCGAGCAGTACTTC
TRBJ2-1,.,TRBD2,TRBV11-3,CASNSGRGGDEQFF,TGTGCCAGCAACAGCGGGAGGGGAGGCGATGAGCAGTTCTTC
TRBJ1-2,.,.,TRBV5-5,CASSPAQGNYGYTF,TGTGCCAGCAGCCCGGCGCAGGGCAACTATGGCTACACCTTC
TRBJ1-1,.,.,TRBV6-5,CASSNPTEMNTEAFF,TGTGCCAGCAGTAACCCGACTGAGATGAACACTGAAGCTTTCTTT
TRBJ2-1,.,.,TRBV20-1,CSARESNEQFF,TGCAGTGCTAGAGAGAGTAATGAGCAGTTCTTC
TRBJ2-3,.,.,TRBV10-3,CAISESRGTDTQYF,TGTGCCATCAGTGAGTCCCGGGGGACAGATACGCAGTATTTT
TRBJ1-1,.,.,TRBV9,CASSLSRSTEAFF,TGTGCCAGCAGCCTTTCGAGGAGCACTGAAGCTTTCTTT
TRBJ2-1,.,TRBD2,TRBV4-1,CASSQRTSGGAGLYNEQFF,TGCGCCAGCAGCCAAAGGACTAGCGGGGGGGCCGGGCTCTACAATGAGCAGTTCTTC
TRBJ1-1,.,TRBD1,TRBV5-1,CASSSQGAMNTEAFF,TGCGCCAGCAGCTCACAGGGGGCGATGAACACTGAAGCTTTCTTT
TRBJ2-1,.,.,TRBV9,CASSAGLGYNEQFF,TGTGCCAGCAGCGCGGGACTGGGGTACAATGAGCAGTTCTTC
TRBJ2-1,few,.,TRBV7-2,CASSPPDEQFF,TGTGCCAGCAGCCCTCCCGATGAGCAGTTCTTC
TRBJ2-3,.,TRBD1,TRBV6-4,CASSDATGGMYTQYF,TGTGCCAGCAGTGACGCCACAGGGGGCATGTATACGCAGTATTTT
TRBJ2-2,.,.,TRBV7-8,CASSLRGSGSNTGELFF,TGTGCCAGCAGCTTAAGAGGGTCAGGTTCGAACACCGGGGAGCTGTTTTTT
TRBJ2-7,.,.,TRBV18,CASSSASAASYEQYF,TGTGCCAGCTCATCAGCGTCAGCGGCCTCCTACGAGCAGTACTTC
TRBJ2-7,once,.,TRBV6-6,CASAQEGPSSYEQYF,TGTGCCAGCGCTCAGGAAGGCCCCAGCTCCTACGAGCAGTACTTC
TRBJ2-7,.,.,TRBV11-2,CASSLASGVTYEQYF,TGTGCCAGCAGCTTAGCATCCGGGGTGACCTACGAGCAGTACTTC
TRBJ1-4,.,.,TRBV5-6,CASSLVQGYGEKLFF,TGTGCCAGCAGCTTGGTACAGGGATACGGTGAAAAACTGTTTTTT
TRBJ2-1,once,TRBD2,TRBV12-3/TRBV12-4,CASSLSGGNEQFF,TGTGCCAGCAGTTTAAGCGGGGGTAATGAGCAGTTCTTC
TRBJ1-2,many,TRBD1,TRBV27,CASRGGGQSNYGYTF,TGTGCCAGCAGAGGTGGGGGACAGTCTAACTATGGCTACACCTTC
TRBJ2-5,once,.,TRBV19,CASSPGLLQETQYF,TGTGCCAGTAGCCCCGGACTGCTCCAAGAGACCCAGTACTTC
TRBJ2-2,.,.,TRBV19,CASSIPSARTGELFF,TGTGCCAGTAGTATACCCTCCGCACGGACCGGGGAGCTGTTTTTT
TRBJ2-3,once,TRBD2,TRBV19,CASSTLAGGTDTQYF,TGTGCCAGTAGTACCCTAGCGGGTGGTACAGATACGCAGTATTTT
TRBJ1-6,.,.,TRBV7-2,CASSFLHLRSPLHF,TGTGCCAGCAGCTTTTTGCATCTGAGGTCACCCCTCCACTTT
TRBJ1-1,few,.,TRBV6-4,CASSRELNTEAFF,TGTGCCAGCAGCAGGGAACTGAACACTGAAGCTTTCTTT
TRBJ2-1,.,.,TRBV4-1,CASSQTLDNEQFF,TGCGCCAGCAGCCAAACCCTAGACAATGAGCAGTTCTTC
TRBJ1-5,.,.,TRBV6-1,CASSDNAGVGNQPQHF,TGTGCCAGCAGTGATAACGCCGGGGTAGGGAATCAGCCCCAGCATTTT
TRBJ2-4,once,TRBD2,TRBV5-1,CASSDSSGDFQYF,TGCGCCAGCAGCGACTCTAGCGGGGATTTTCAGTACTTC
TRBJ2-5,.,.,TRBV23-1,CASSQPETGQETQYF,TGCGCCAGCAGTCAACCAGAGACAGGCCAAGAGACCCAGTACTTC
TRBJ2-1,.,TRBD1,TRBV30,CAWSVPGQGYNEQFF,TGTGCCTGGAGTGTACCCGGACAGGGCTACAATGAGCAGTTCTTC
TRBJ2-1,few,TRBD1,TRBV2,CASSVGTGNEQFF,TGTGCCAGCAGTGTTGGGACAGGGAATGAGCAGTTCTTC
TRBJ1-2,.,.,TRBV27,CTTSIGGRANYGYTF,TGTACCACGAGCATCGGAGGTCGAGCTAACTATGGCTACACCTTC
TRBJ2-7,.,TRBD2,TRBV19,CASKAGGLSEQYF,TGTGCCAGTAAAGCGGGGGGGCTCTCCGAGCAGTACTTC
TRBJ2-2,few,.,TRBV12-3/TRBV12-4,CASSFYFGELFF,TGTGCCAGCAGTTTTTATTTCGGGGAGCTGTTTTTT
TRBJ1-5,.,TRBD1,TRBV19,CASRASYRGREPQHF,TGTGCCAGTAGGGCTTCCTACAGGGGTAGAGAGCCCCAGCATTTT
TRBJ1-1,.,.,TRBV30,CAWSVRRQGFTEAFF,TGTGCCTGGAGTGTAAGGCGGCAGGGGTTCACTGAAGCTTTCTTT
TRBJ2-7,.,.,TRBV11-2,CASSLDHRAPEQYF,TGTGCCAGCAGCTTAGATCACAGGGCGCCCGAGCAGTACTTC
TRBJ1-5,once,TRBD1,TRBV30,CAWSQQGLNQPQHF,TGTGCCTGGAGTCAACAGGGGCTCAATCAGCCCCAGCATTTT
TRBJ2-3,.,.,TRBV11-3,CASSQWGLGTDTQYF,TGTGCCAGCAGCCAATGGGGCCTTGGCACAGATACGCAGTATTTT
TRBJ1-1,.,.,TRBV27,CASMPNFGGTEAFF,TGTGCCAGCATGCCGAACTTCGGAGGGACTGAAGCTTTCTTT
TRBJ2-2,.,TRBD2,TRBV11-2,CASSPGTSGSIGELFF,TGTGCCAGCAGCCCCGGGACTAGCGGGAGTATCGGGGAGCTGTTTTTT
TRBJ1-1,.,TRBD1,TRBV19,CASSEGQVNTEAFF,TGTGCCAGTAGCGAAGGACAGGTGAACACTGAAGCTTTCTTT
TRBJ1-2,.,.,TRBV2,CASSGRGGIYGYTF,TGTGCCAGCAGTGGGAGAGGGGGAATCTATGGCTACACCTTC
TRBJ2-6,.,.,TRBV10-3,CAINRGGTGANVLTF,TGTGCCATCAATCGGGGAGGAACTGGGGCCAACGTCCTGACTTTC
TRBJ1-5,.,TRBD1,TRBV4-2,CASSQDTQGAVSNQPQHF,TGTGCCAGCAGCCAAGATACCCAGGGGGCGGTGAGCAATCAGCCCCAGCATTTT
TRBJ2-3,once,.,TRBV7-3,CASSLGGPDTQYF,TGTGCCAGCAGCTTAGGGGGCCCAGATACGCAGTATTTT
TRBJ2-1,.,.,TRBV4-1,CASSRGGLAVLGNEQFF,TGCGCCAGCAGCCGGGGGGGGCTAGCGGTACTCGGCAATGAGCAGTTCTTC
TRBJ1-4,once,.,TRBV5-6,CASSEDRLGKLFF,TGTGCCAGCAGCGAAGACAGGCTCGGAAAACTGTTTTTT
TRBJ2-1,.,.,TRBV4-1,CASSQDGGGDLYNEQFF,TGCGCCAGCAGCCAAGATGGTGGTGGCGACTTATACAATGAGCAGTTCTTC